Presented here are 15 T cell receptor beta chains from one specimen sequenced in a study of T cells in Graves' hyperthyroidism and ophthalmopathy. TCR beta CDR3 regions were amplified from RNA. The TCR CDR3 was amplified in a first-round RT-PCR using the HTBI primer set. TCRdb reanalysed the multiplex PCR reads using MiXCR and keeps one entry per CDR3 protein. The table lists approximately 360,000 distinct CDR3 sequences, roughly 25% of them singletons. The sample consisted of blood. The origin of the receptors is a man aged 45-65 years with Graves' hyperthyroidism.

The chain employs TRBV12-3 or TRBV12-4 and TRBJ2-1; possibly TRBD1 for D (6 bases). V lost 3 bases and J lost 4, with 13 bases in between. The CDR3 spans 15 residues. CDR3 sequence: CASSLGRGAYNEQFF. The CDR3 coding sequence is TGTGCCAGCAGTTTGGGCAGGGGAGCTTACAATGAGCAGTTCTTC.

In its sample, this clonotype was seen a few times. This chain joins TRBV15 and TRBJ1-4; D not resolved. The CDR3 extends over 12 amino acids. V was clipped by 1 base and J by 11 bases, with 8 bases between them. Germline values: CDR1 LNHNV, CDR2 YYDKDF (reference sequence). The CDR3: CATSRAGGKLFF. The CDR3 bases are TGTGCCACCAGCAGAGCGGGCGGCAAACTGTTTTTT.

The rearrangement links TRBV4-1 to TRBJ1-6; D gene unclear. V was clipped by 0 bases and J by 14 bases, with 11 bases between them. Germline CDR1 is MGHRA and CDR2 is YSYEKL. The CDR3 covers 13 residues. The CDR3 protein is CASSQDPQVALHF. The DNA of the CDR3 is TGCGCCAGCAGCCAAGATCCCCAGGTCGCCCTCCACTTT.

The chain carries TRBV6-5 and TRBJ2-2; either TRBD1 or TRBD2 may supply D (5 bases each). In germline, CDR1 is MNHEY, CDR2 SVGAGI. V gave up 0 bases and J gave up 7 bases, with 21 bases separating them. The CDR3 is 18 residues long. The CDR3 region has the DNA TGTGCCAGCAGTTACTCGAGTTCAGACGTCAGGGAGATCGGGGAGCTGTTTTTT. This codes for CASSYSSSDVREIGELFF.

This clonotype was picked up a small number of times. The chain uses TRBV20-1 and TRBJ1-1; the D is unclear. The germline gives CDR1 DFQATT, CDR2 SNEGSKA (reference sequence). V lost 3 bases and J 1 base, leaving 3 bases between the germline ends. The CDR3 is 11 residues long. The CDR3 sequence: CSASSNTEAFF. CDR3 nucleotide sequence: TGCAGTGCTAGTTCGAACACTGAAGCTTTCTTT.

The V and J genes are TRBV6-1 and TRBJ2-7; 14 bases align to TRBD2. After removal of 5 bases from V and 5 bases from J, the junction contained 5 bases not matched to a gene. The V gene's germline CDR1 is MNHNS and CDR2 SASEGT. The length of the CDR3 is 15 residues. Here the CDR3 reads CASSWRGLAGDEQYF. CDR3 DNA: TGTGCCAGCAGTTGGCGGGGACTAGCGGGAGACGAGCAGTACTTC.

The chain joins TRBV20-1 to TRBJ1-4, with 10 bases lining up with TRBD1. The CDR3 runs to 14 residues. J gave up 6 bases and V 5 bases, and 6 bases lay outside the gene matches. CDR1 DFQATT and CDR2 SNEGSKA come from the germline V gene (reference sequence). This chain's CDR3 is CSALTGTGDEKLFF. DNA for the CDR3: TGCAGTGCTCTTACCGGGACAGGGGATGAAAAACTGTTTTTT.

The chain couples TRBV9 to TRBJ2-3; D is unresolved. V was cut by 0 bases and J by 3 bases, with 11 bases left in between. The CDR3 is 15 amino acids. Germline V gives CDR1 SGDLS, CDR2 YYNGEE. The CDR3 DNA reads as TGTGCCAGCAGCGTAGTTGGGGTTCGGACAGATACGCAGTATTTT. Its translation: CASSVVGVRTDTQYF.

This clonotype has a handful of counts. The chain recombines TRBV3-1 with TRBJ1-1, with D tentatively TRBD1 (5 bases). The V end lost 5 bases, the J end lost 6 bases, and 16 bases lay between the germline ends. CDR1 LGHDT and CDR2 YNNKEL come from the germline V gene (reference sequence). The CDR3 is 14 residues long. The CDR3 sequence is CASSARGNVSEAFF. The CDR3 bases are TGTGCCAGCAGCGCCCGGGGGAACGTCTCTGAAGCTTTCTTT. Using reference TRBV3-1 and TRBJ1-1 for the parts outside the CDR3, the full variable domain is DTAVSQTPKYLVTQMGNDKSIKCEQNLGHDTMYWYKQDSKKFLKIMFSYNNKELIINETVPNRFSPKSPDKAHLNLHINSLELGDSAVYFCASSARGNVSEAFFGQGTRLTVV.

Only a few counts were recorded for this clonotype. J is TRBJ2-3 and V is TRBV12-3 or TRBV12-4; 14 positions agree with TRBD2. V lost 1 base to trimming and J lost 2 bases; unmatched junction nucleotides: 17. The CDR3 is made up of 22 amino acids. CDR3 residues: CASSLDRPGLAGVGGPTDTQYF. The DNA of the CDR3 is TGTGCCAGCAGTTTAGACCGGCCGGGACTAGCGGGAGTAGGGGGTCCCACAGATACGCAGTATTTT.

The J gene is TRBJ2-3, the V gene TRBV5-1; 11 bases are shared with TRBD2. CDR1 is SGHRS, CDR2 YFSETQ, per germline. The junction had 8 bases not matched to a gene; V was cut back by 3 bases and J by 5 bases. The length of the CDR3 is 16 residues. CDR3 coding DNA: TGCGCCAGCAGCTACCGTCTAGCGGGAGGAAGAGATACGCAGTATTTT. The encoded protein is CASSYRLAGGRDTQYF.

The chain's CDR3 is CASSLRAGANEQYF. The DNA of the CDR3 is TGTGCCAGCAGCTTGCGAGCGGGAGCGAACGAGCAGTACTTC. This rearrangement joins TRBV7-6 to TRBJ2-7; the match to TRBD2 covers 8 bases. The V gene's germline CDR1 is SGHVS and CDR2 FNYEAQ. Trimming at V came to 3 bases and at J to 5 bases, leaving 6 bases not matched to a gene. There are 14 residues in the CDR3.

V is TRBV20-1 and J is TRBJ2-7; possible D gene TRBD1, 5 bases. The CDR3 contains 12 residues. CDR1 and CDR2 (germline): DFQATT, SNEGSKA (reference sequence). The germline V and J ends were trimmed by 5 bases and 3 bases, with 11 bases remaining between them. The DNA of the CDR3 is TGCAGTGCTCGCATTGACAGCTACGAGCAGTACTTC. It specifies CSARIDSYEQYF.

This clonotype was seen ten or more times. The rearrangement uses TRBV11-1 and TRBJ2-1; TRBD2 matches at 7 bases. The CDR3 has 16 amino acids. The ends lost 2 bases at V and 4 bases at J; junction bases unmatched: 8. Germline lookup yields CDR1 SGHAT and CDR2 FQDESV (reference sequence). CDR3 bases: TGTGCCAGCAGCTTAAGGATTCTAGCGGAGTACAATGAGCAGTTCTTC. Translating gives CASSLRILAEYNEQFF.

The rearrangement links TRBV24-1 to TRBJ2-3; TRBD1 or TRBD2 may be the D gene (5 bases each). Deletions cut 3 bases from V and 6 bases from J, with 18 bases between. This CDR3 is built from 16 residues. The germline V gene has CDR1 KGHDR and CDR2 SFDVKD. CDR3 DNA sequence: TGTGCCACCAGTGATCGGGGCCAGGGTCGTCAGGATACGCAGTATTTT. Amino acid sequence: CATSDRGQGRQDTQYF.